The entry below describes one T cell receptor beta chain. Its antigen is currently unknown. The data were taken from a study of beta chain features in type 1 diabetes. Study outcomes and limitations: The study found moderately but significantly shorter TCRB CDR3s in all four CD4+ subsets of Type 1 diabetes patients.

Between the trimmed V and J ends, which lost 5 bases and 2 bases, there was a span of 13 bases. Per the germline V gene, CDR1 is SGHAT and CDR2 is FQNNGV. The CDR3 spans 15 residues. CD4+ naive, central memory, regulatory and stem cell-like memory cells were sorted via CD45RO/CCR7/CD25/CD127/CD95/CD27. The investigators reverse transcribed all of the isolated RNA, so they sequenced expressed TCRB transcripts. Mean read depth for stem cell-like memory T cell samples was about 950,000 reads. The assay was immunoSEQ multiplex PCR, and TCRdb's table has in-frame clones only and misses some. The table shows roughly 26,000 clones, with around half occurring only once.

This receptor was taken from a man aged 30 to 39 with type 1 diabetes. The sequencing sample was made of stem cell memory CD4+ T cells from blood. The chain combines TRBV11-2 with TRBJ2-1; TRBD2 is a possible D gene (6 bases). Here the CDR3 reads CASSPGGGAYNEQFF. The CDR3 nucleotides are TGTGCCAGCAGCCCCGGGGGAGGAGCCTACAATGAGCAGTTCTTC.